Each of the 21 T cell receptor beta chains below was sequenced from the same sample in a study of cytomegalovirus exposure and HLA in healthy donors (dated by TCRdb to 2016 to 2017). Library preparation was by the immunoSEQ multiplex PCR assay. Here the immuneACCESS table is served through TCRdb, limited to in-frame sequences with V and J called. Missing clones are a known gap in these copies; in checked studies unresolved V genes cover under half, and the rest lacks a known reason. The sample contains 70,000 to 80,000 clones, roughly 94% of them found a single time. About 2.1% of the sample is held by the ten biggest clonotypes. Sequencing was done on a sample of PBMCs. These receptors were collected from a woman in her late teens or twenties in good health and CMV-seronegative.

This chain joins TRBV15 and TRBJ2-3; D is undetermined. The germline V and J ends were trimmed by 0 bases and 0 bases, with 7 bases remaining between them. This CDR3 is 15 amino acids long. Per the germline V gene, CDR1 is LNHNV and CDR2 is YYDKDF (reference sequence). The CDR3 reads CATSRDSRSTDTQYF. In DNA form, the CDR3 reads TGTGCCACCAGCAGAGATTCCCGTAGCACAGATACGCAGTATTTT.

This rearrangement joins TRBV2 to TRBJ1-1, with TRBD1 as a possible D gene (5 bases). The V gene's germline CDR1 is SNHLY and CDR2 FYNNEI. The CDR3 runs to 12 residues. V was clipped by 4 bases and J by 3 bases, with 6 bases between them. Written as DNA, the CDR3 is TGTGCCAGCAGTGGGGGGGACACTGAAGCTTTCTTT. Its translation is CASSGGDTEAFF.

The rearrangement links TRBV9 to TRBJ2-2; 7 bases are shared with TRBD2. J lost 5 bases, V lost 4 bases, and 14 bases had no gene match. This CDR3 is built from 17 residues. Germline values: CDR1 SGDLS, CDR2 YYNGEE. The CDR3 region is CASSLLTGGVDTGELFF. DNA for the CDR3: TGTGCCAGCAGCCTTCTCACGGGGGGAGTAGATACCGGGGAGCTGTTTTTT.

This sequence joins TRBV19 and TRBJ1-1; no firm D call. This CDR3 spans 13 amino acids. CDR1 and CDR2 from the germline V gene are LNHDA and SQIVND (reference sequence). Trimming pared 4 bases from V and 0 bases from J, leaving 6 bases between. The CDR3 loop reads CASSKALNTEAFF. The CDR3 DNA reads as TGTGCCAGTAGTAAAGCGCTGAACACTGAAGCTTTCTTT.

V and J are TRBV6-1 and TRBJ1-4, with unresolved D. Germline CDR1 and CDR2: MNHNS and SASEGT. This CDR3 is built from 14 residues. V was clipped by 6 bases and J by 6 bases, with 14 bases between them. The CDR3 coding sequence is TGTGCCAGCAGCACCGCCGCCCGGGATGAAAAACTGTTTTTT. Translating it yields CASSTAARDEKLFF.

Remarks on this clone: A read error may produce the germline difference seen at one junction end. This chain links TRBV7-7 with TRBJ1-4; TRBD1 aligns across 9 bases. Per germline, CDR1 SSHAT and CDR2 FNYEAQ (reference sequence). CDR3 length: 15 residues. The CDR3 nucleotides are TGTGCTAGCAGCCTGGGGACAGGGCGTAATGAAAAACTGTTTTTT. Its translation is CASSLGTGRNEKLFF.

This clone is a singleton in its sample. The gene calls are TRBV5-1 and TRBJ2-5; perhaps TRBD2 as D (6 bases). The CDR3 contains 14 residues. Germline CDR1 and CDR2: SGHRS and YFSETQ. V was clipped by 2 bases and J by 2 bases, with 10 bases between them. In nucleotides, the CDR3 is TGCGCCAGCAGCTTAGATCTAGCGCAAGAGACCCAGTACTTC. Protein product: CASSLDLAQETQYF.

As for this clone: This specimen includes other DNA sequences encoding the same CDR3. The V and J genes are TRBV6-5 and TRBJ2-7; D perhaps matches TRBD2 (6 bases). The V end was cut by 0 bases, the J end by 2 bases, with 11 bases between. There are 15 residues in the CDR3. Germline V gene sequence: CDR1 MNHEY, CDR2 SVGAGI. The CDR3 region is CASSYSRDSAYEQYF. The CDR3 region has the DNA TGTGCCAGCAGTTACTCACGGGACTCTGCCTACGAGCAGTACTTC.

This chain uses TRBV6-1 with TRBJ2-1, with D possibly TRBD1 on 6 matching bases. This CDR3 region has 14 residues. Germline V gene lookup returns CDR1 MNHNS and CDR2 SASEGT. Trimming cost V 4 bases and J 2 bases, with 9 bases left between them. CDR3 in DNA: TGTGCCAGCAGTGGGGACAATACCTACAATGAGCAGTTCTTC. As protein: CASSGDNTYNEQFF.

This sequence joins TRBV5-5 and TRBJ1-1; 8 bases are a match to TRBD1. The CDR3 extends over 16 amino acids. With 2 bases clipped from V and 0 bases from J, the junction kept 6 bases outside the gene matches. Germline V gives CDR1 SGHKS, CDR2 YYEKEE (reference sequence). The CDR3 loop reads CASSLQGVEVNTEAFF. In DNA, the CDR3 is TGTGCCAGCAGCTTACAGGGGGTGGAGGTGAACACTGAAGCTTTCTTT.

This clone was found once. The chain employs TRBV6-5 and TRBJ2-7, with a possible D match to TRBD1 (7 bases). This CDR3 region has 15 residues. Trimming cost V 3 bases and J 4 bases, with 16 bases left between them. Germline V CDR1 and CDR2: MNHEY, SVGAGI. CDR3 sequence (DNA): TGTGCCAGCAGTTATTTTTCAGGGGGGTCTTACGAGCAGTACTTC. Translating gives CASSYFSGGSYEQYF.

The V gene is TRBV6-5, the J gene TRBJ1-3; D unresolved. Germline V gene data show CDR1 as MNHEY and CDR2 as SVGAGI. CDR3 length equals 15 residues. The ends were cut back, 2 bases at V and 0 bases at J, with 8 bases in the middle. CDR3 amino acids: CASSYHPVSGNTIYF. In DNA form, the CDR3 reads TGTGCCAGCAGTTACCATCCGGTCTCTGGAAACACCATATATTTT.

In this sample, this clone turned up once. The chain employs TRBV19 and TRBJ1-2; 10 bases are a match to TRBD1. Germline V gene data show CDR1 as LNHDA and CDR2 as SQIVND (reference sequence). The CDR3 sequence is 14 residues long. After removal of 6 bases from V and 8 bases from J, the junction contained 9 bases not matched to a gene. CDR3 protein: CASRLSTGGYGYTF. CDR3 sequence (DNA): TGTGCCAGTAGGTTATCGACAGGGGGCTACGGCTACACCTTC.

V usage is TRBV6-5 and J usage is TRBJ2-7; 9 nucleotides line up with TRBD2. The CDR3 is made up of 15 amino acids. The germline V gene has CDR1 MNHEY and CDR2 SVGAGI. V was clipped by 5 bases and J by 0 bases; unmatched bases: 5. DNA for the CDR3: TGTGCCAGCAGTCAACTAGCGGGCAGCTCCTACGAGCAGTACTTC. Amino acid sequence: CASSQLAGSSYEQYF.

The chain carries TRBV11-3 and TRBJ2-1; D uncertain. V lost 4 bases and J 8 bases, leaving 21 bases between the germline ends. The CDR3 covers 16 residues. The germline CDR1 and CDR2 sequences are SGHNT and YENEEA. Here the CDR3 reads CASSSRQTPGFHEQFF. CDR3 in DNA: TGTGCCAGCAGCTCTCGGCAAACCCCCGGGTTTCATGAGCAGTTCTTC.

This sequence joins TRBV7-3 and TRBJ2-1; tentative D call: TRBD2 (5 bases). Between the trimmed V and J ends, which lost 2 bases and 0 bases, there was a span of 14 bases. Germline CDR1 SGHTA, CDR2 FQGTGA. The CDR3 spans 17 residues. The CDR3 loop reads CASSLRSSGFSYNEQFF. The CDR3, as DNA: TGTGCCAGCAGCTTACGTTCAAGCGGATTCTCCTACAATGAGCAGTTCTTC.

This rearrangement joins TRBV27 to TRBJ2-3; 8 bases agree with TRBD1. The junction had 4 bases not matched to a gene; V was cut back by 1 base and J by 4 bases. CDR1 and CDR2 from the germline V gene are MNHEY and SMNVEV (reference sequence). The CDR3 runs 15 residues. In DNA, the CDR3 is TGTGCCAGCAGTTTATTCGGACAGGGCGCAGATACGCAGTATTTT. Translating it yields CASSLFGQGADTQYF.

This chain uses TRBV21-1 with TRBJ2-5; TRBD2 is taken as the D call from the table, unchecked against the DNA. TRBV21-1 represents a pseudogene. This CDR3 has 14 amino acids. CDR3 sequence: CASSQVVSGETQYF. For the CDR3, the DNA is TGTGCCAGCAGCCAGGTTGTGTCGGGGGAGACCCAGTACTTC.

V usage is TRBV28 and J usage is TRBJ2-2; D unclear. Germline CDR1 and CDR2: MDHEN and SYDVKM. There are 13 residues in the CDR3. V was clipped by 4 bases and J by 5 bases, with 8 bases between them. The CDR3 spells CASSSTSTGELFF. In DNA, the CDR3 is TGTGCCAGCAGTTCGACTTCAACCGGGGAGCTGTTTTTT. Full variable domain (rest looked up from reference TRBV28 and TRBJ2-2): DVKVTQSSRYLVKRTGEKVFLECVQDMDHENMFWYRQDPGLGLRLIYFSYDVKMKEKGDIPEGYSVSREKKERFSLILESASTNQTSMYLCASSSTSTGELFFGEGSRLTVL.

This clone has just one count. The chain is built from TRBV4-2 and TRBJ2-1; TRBD2 matches at 11 bases. CDR3 length: 15 amino acids. V lost 0 bases, J lost 6 bases, and 1 base stayed unmatched. Germline V gene sequence: CDR1 LGHNA, CDR2 YNFKEQ. Here the CDR3 DNA reads TGTGCCAGCAGCCAAGATACTAGCGGGGGCAATGAGCAGTTCTTC. Amino acids: CASSQDTSGGNEQFF.

The chain couples TRBV14 to TRBJ2-3, with D unclear. The CDR3 runs to 15 residues. Trimming took 4 bases from V and 2 from J, leaving 13 bases between them. Germline values: CDR1 SGHDN, CDR2 FVKESK. The CDR3 DNA is TGTGCCAGCAGCCGCCTAATAGACTCCACAGATACGCAGTATTTT. It encodes CASSRLIDSTDTQYF.